This T cell receptor (beta chain) was sequenced for a study of human T cells and chemical hapten exposure. Study context: During the approximately 25-week study period, patients had diphenylcyclopropenone applied to the scalp every week. Small pooled library volume differences chiefly drove per-sample TCR yield variation. Alopecia universalis, totalis or areata was present in patients who were mostly female.

As the library was built, unique molecular identifiers were attached to individual cDNA molecules. In TCRdb, the reads were re-called with MiXCR into one record per CDR3 protein. This sample has 2,500 to 3,000 distinct CDR3 sequences, with about 46% found just once. Treatment meaning: therapeutic diphenylcyclopropenone sensitization with weekly scalp DPC. V lost 6 bases and J 3 bases, leaving 18 bases between the germline ends. The CDR3 runs to 15 residues. The germline V gene encodes CDR1 SGHAT and CDR2 FQNNGV. This chain connects TRBV11-2 to TRBJ2-7; TRBD1 might be the D (6 bases). This clonotype was obtained from an adult with alopecia areata. Some clones in this sample may be carry-over from other donors' samples. This table probably holds off-target reads from a library built for another chain. Sequenced here: whole blood, sampled before DPC sensitization or 2, 6, or about 24 weeks after (not recorded which). The CDR3 spells CASSIPRTAIYEQYF. The CDR3 bases are TGTGCCAGCAGTATTCCCCGGACAGCTATCTACGAGCAGTACTTC. Using reference TRBV11-2 and TRBJ2-7 for the parts outside the CDR3, the full variable domain is EAGVAQSPRYKIIEKRQSVAFWCNPISGHATLYWYQQILGQGPKLLIQFQNNGVVDDSQLPKDRFSAERLKGVDSTLKIQPAKLEDSAVYLCASSIPRTAIYEQYFGPGTRLTVT.